This T cell receptor beta chain was obtained from a study of blood T cells in healthy people across ages. Study-wide results and limits: Fewer expanded clones and more diversity marked long-lived versus aged donors. Estimated diversity that came from one million T cells was considered an underestimate. Diversity of TCR beta per million T cells declined in a roughly linear way with age.

Primers used in a second PCR of about 6 to 12 cycles were a sample-barcoded 5' primer and a J-beta primer mix. Each cDNA molecule, via a template-switch adaptor with 12 random nucleotides, was tagged. MiXCR, applied by TCRdb to the 5' RACE reads, yields one record per CDR3 protein. This sample carries around 1.7 million distinct CDR3 sequences, under 30% of them seen once, and the ten largest clones take less than 9.5%. This clonotype was detected only a few times. The antigen is unknown. CDR3 length: 13 residues. Germline lookup yields CDR1 LGHNT and CDR2 FRNRAP. V was cut by 4 bases and J by 5 bases, with 9 bases left in between.

The sample was blood. The gene calls are TRBV12-5 and TRBJ1-5; D unresolved. The origin of this receptor is a woman under 40 in good health. The CDR3 sequence is CASGSERDQPQHF. Written as DNA, the CDR3 is TGTGCTAGTGGTTCTGAGAGGGATCAGCCCCAGCATTTT.